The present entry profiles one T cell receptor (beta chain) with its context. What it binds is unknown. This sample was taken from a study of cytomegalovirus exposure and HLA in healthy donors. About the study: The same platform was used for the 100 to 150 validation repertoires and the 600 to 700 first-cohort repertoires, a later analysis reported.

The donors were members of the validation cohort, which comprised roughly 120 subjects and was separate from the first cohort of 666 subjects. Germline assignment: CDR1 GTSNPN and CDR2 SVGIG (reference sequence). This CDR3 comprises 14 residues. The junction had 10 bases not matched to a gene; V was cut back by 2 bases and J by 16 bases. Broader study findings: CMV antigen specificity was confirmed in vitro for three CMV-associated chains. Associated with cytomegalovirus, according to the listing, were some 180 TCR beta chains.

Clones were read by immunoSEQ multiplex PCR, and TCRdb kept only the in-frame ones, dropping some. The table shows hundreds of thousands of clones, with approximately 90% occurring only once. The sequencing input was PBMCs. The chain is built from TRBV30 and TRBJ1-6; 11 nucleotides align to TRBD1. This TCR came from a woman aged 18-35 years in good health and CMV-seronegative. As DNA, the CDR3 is TGTGCCTGGAGTCCACCCCGGGACAGGGGGACTCTCCACTTT. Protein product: CAWSPPRDRGTLHF.